Listed below are T cell receptor beta chains from one sample, sequenced in a study of beta chain features in type 1 diabetes. The method was immunoSEQ multiplex PCR; TCRdb's version includes in-frame clones alone and lacks a portion of them. Counted here are under 300,000 clones, about 30% occurring once; the ten biggest clones make up approximately 4%. The sequenced material came from central memory CD4+ T cells from blood. Every receptor here comes from a man younger than 45 in good health. Both conserved end residues are part of each CDR3. D genes are given only for firm matches. A clone size is listed for some rows: how often the clone was seen (once, few, many), or a class if it is expanded.

clone size	V gene	D gene	J gene	CDR3 protein	CDR3 DNA
-	TRBV10-3	-	TRBJ1-3	CAISEQSSGNTIYF	TGTGCCATCAGTGAACAGTCTTCTGGAAACACCATATATTTT
-	TRBV25-1	-	TRBJ2-1	CASRSRTHGEQFF	TGTGCCAGCCGCAGCCGGACTCACGGTGAGCAGTTCTTC
few	TRBV10-3	-	TRBJ1-2	CAISENDGGYTF	TGTGCCATCAGTGAAAACGACGGAGGCTACACCTTC
-	TRBV7-2	-	TRBJ2-1	CASSLAAGSYNEQFF	TGTGCCAGCAGCTTAGCCGCAGGGTCCTACAATGAGCAGTTCTTC
-	TRBV30	TRBD2	TRBJ2-5	CACLRGGRETQYF	TGTGCCTGCCTGCGGGGGGGCAGGGAGACCCAGTACTTC
few	TRBV19	TRBD1	TRBJ2-1	CASSIHRGPQSEQFF	TGTGCCAGTAGTATACACAGGGGCCCCCAATCTGAGCAGTTCTTC
-	TRBV20-1	-	TRBJ2-1	CSAPTYNEQFF	TGCAGTGCTCCTACCTACAATGAGCAGTTCTTC
-	TRBV7-2	-	TRBJ2-7	CASSSAVSSYEQYF	TGTGCCAGCAGCTCGGCGGTCAGCTCCTACGAGCAGTACTTC
-	TRBV7-2	TRBD2	TRBJ2-1	CASSPRIAGGNEQFF	TGTGCCAGCAGCCCGCGGATAGCGGGAGGTAATGAGCAGTTCTTC
-	TRBV30	TRBD1	TRBJ1-2	CACFPPDRVGYTF	TGTGCCTGTTTTCCTCCAGACAGGGTTGGCTACACCTTC
few	TRBV7-2	-	TRBJ2-3	CASSSLGSSTDTQYF	TGTGCCAGCAGCTCACTAGGATCTAGCACAGATACGCAGTATTTT
-	TRBV2	-	TRBJ2-3	CASSEGDTQYF	TGTGCCAGCAGTGAGGGAGATACGCAGTATTTT
-	TRBV11-2	-	TRBJ2-1	CASSLAGNEQFF	TGTGCCAGCAGCTTAGCGGGGAATGAGCAGTTCTTC
-	TRBV29-1	TRBD2	TRBJ2-7	CSVEGSSGDEQYF	TGCAGCGTTGAAGGGAGTAGCGGGGACGAGCAGTACTTC
once	TRBV15	-	TRBJ2-3	CATSARDGTDTQYF	TGTGCCACCAGCGCGCGGGATGGCACAGATACGCAGTATTTT
-	TRBV5-1	TRBD2	TRBJ2-3	CASSDRTSGGLDTQYF	TGCGCCAGCAGCGACCGGACTAGCGGGGGACTTGATACGCAGTATTTT
few	TRBV9	-	TRBJ2-7	CASSVGGRASYEQYF	TGTGCCAGCAGCGTAGGAGGACGGGCGAGCTACGAGCAGTACTTC
-	TRBV15	TRBD1	TRBJ2-1	CATSTWSRGRDNEQFF	TGTGCCACCAGCACCTGGAGCAGGGGGCGAGACAATGAGCAGTTCTTC
medium-sized	TRBV20-1	-	TRBJ2-1	CSARDINEQFF	TGCAGTGCTCGGGACATCAATGAGCAGTTCTTC
few	TRBV29-1	-	TRBJ2-1	CSGFVDEQFF	TGCAGCGGCTTCGTTGATGAGCAGTTCTTC
few	TRBV27	TRBD2	TRBJ2-3	CASCRVSGTLYF	TGTGCCAGCTGCAGGGTCAGCGGGACCCTGTATTTT
-	TRBV7-2	-	TRBJ2-1	CASSLEPSIEQFF	TGTGCCAGCAGCTTAGAACCCAGTATTGAGCAGTTCTTC
-	TRBV12-5	TRBD2	TRBJ2-1	CASGSGLAAEDEQFF	TGTGCTAGTGGTTCGGGACTAGCGGCCGAAGATGAGCAGTTCTTC